These 17 T cell receptor beta chains were sequenced from one sample in a study of shared clonotypes between healthy human individuals. The table came from immunoSEQ multiplex PCR; TCRdb's copy has only in-frame clones and leaves some out. The sample comprises nearly 1 million clones, 76% of which are singletons, and about 1.5% rests with the top ten. The sample consisted of memory CD4+ T cells sorted from blood. Subset meaning: CD45RA-negative fraction. These receptors were collected from a man aged 18 to 35 in good health.

This clone has just a few counts. The same CDR3 arises from other DNA sequences in this sample as well. The V gene is TRBV6-5, the J gene TRBJ1-1; tentatively, D is TRBD1 (5 bases). The germline V gene encodes CDR1 MNHEY and CDR2 SVGAGI. The CDR3 contains 13 residues. With 6 bases removed from V and 3 bases from J, the gap between germline ends came to 11 bases. The DNA of the CDR3 is TGTGCCAGCAGACTGACCAGGGACACTGAAGCTTTCTTT. Protein: CASRLTRDTEAFF.

This chain joins TRBV10-3 and TRBJ2-2; D remains ambiguous. V dropped 6 bases and J dropped 3 bases, with 8 bases sitting between them. From germline, CDR1 is ENHRY and CDR2 SYGVKD. CDR3 length equals 13 residues. CDR3 in DNA: TGTGCCATCAGGCTTGGGGACACCGGGGAGCTGTTTTTT. Its protein is CAIRLGDTGELFF.

This chain joins TRBV2 and TRBJ1-2, with D possibly matching TRBD1 (5 bases). Germline V gene data show CDR1 as SNHLY and CDR2 as FYNNEI. V gave up 6 bases and J gave up 0 bases, with 14 bases separating them. The CDR3 totals 15 residues. Here the CDR3 reads CASRTKDSSNYGYTF. The DNA for the CDR3 is TGTGCCAGCAGGACCAAAGACAGCTCTAACTATGGCTACACCTTC. Full variable domain (remainder filled in from reference TRBV2 and TRBJ1-2): EPEVTQTPSHQVTQMGQEVILRCVPISNHLYFYWYRQILGQKVEFLVSFYNNEISEKSEIFDDQFSVERPDGSNFTLKIRSTKLEDSAMYFCASRTKDSSNYGYTFGSGTRLTVV.

The table lists this clone with a few counts. V is TRBV7-2 and J is TRBJ2-2; TRBD1 agrees at 9 bases. The CDR3 loop spans 17 amino acids. J gave up 4 bases and V 1 base, and 7 bases lay outside the gene matches. From germline, CDR1 is SGHTA and CDR2 FQGNSA. The CDR3 region is CASSLGGQGIVTGELFF. The CDR3 nucleotides read TGTGCCAGCAGCTTAGGGGGACAGGGTATCGTCACCGGGGAGCTGTTTTTT.

The V gene is TRBV29-1, the J gene TRBJ2-7; D perhaps matches TRBD2 (5 bases). This CDR3 region has 14 residues. Germline lookup yields CDR1 SQVTM and CDR2 ANQGSEA. V lost 1 base and J lost 1, with 11 bases in between. This CDR3 is CSVEASWTSYEQYF. The CDR3 bases are TGCAGCGTTGAAGCCAGCTGGACTTCCTACGAGCAGTACTTC.

This chain uses TRBV5-6 with TRBJ2-5, with unresolved D. The V gene lost 1 base and the J gene lost 4 bases, with 8 bases spanning the gap. This CDR3 spans 13 amino acids. Germline CDR1 and CDR2: SGHDT and YYEEEE. The CDR3 here is CASSLTHTETQYF. In DNA, the CDR3 is TGTGCCAGCAGCTTGACCCACACAGAGACCCAGTACTTC.

With respect to this clone: One base away lies a much larger clone, so this may be a sequencing read error. V usage is TRBV7-3 and J usage is TRBJ2-3; 16 nucleotides align to TRBD2. From germline, CDR1 is SGHTA and CDR2 FQGTGA. The CDR3 has 16 residues. J lost 3 bases, V lost 4 bases, and 1 base had no gene match. The DNA for the CDR3 is TGTGCCAGCAGCTCGGGACTAGCGGGGGGGACAGATACGCAGTATTTT. It specifies CASSSGLAGGTDTQYF. Full variable domain (missing parts from reference TRBV7-3 and TRBJ2-3): GAGVSQTPSNKVTEKGKYVELRCDPISGHTALYWYRQSLGQGPEFLIYFQGTGAADDSGLPNDRFFAVRPEGSVSTLKIQRTERGDSAVYLCASSSGLAGGTDTQYFGPGTRLTVL.

The V gene is TRBV5-1, the J gene TRBJ2-1; D is possibly TRBD1 (6 bases). The germline V gene has CDR1 SGHRS and CDR2 YFSETQ. The CDR3 has 14 amino acids. The V end lost 2 bases, the J end lost 9 bases, and 15 bases lay between the germline ends. The CDR3 sequence is CASSFVSGVGEQFF. The DNA for the CDR3 is TGCGCCAGCAGCTTTGTGTCAGGGGTCGGTGAGCAGTTCTTC.

The V call is TRBV5-1, the J call TRBJ2-3; 7 bases match TRBD2. With 4 bases clipped from V and 4 bases from J, the junction kept 3 bases outside the gene matches. From germline, CDR1 is SGHRS and CDR2 YFSETQ. The length of the CDR3 is 13 residues. CDR3 nucleotides: TGCGCCAGCAGCAGGGACTACCCAGATACGCAGTATTTT. Translation: CASSRDYPDTQYF.

The chain combines TRBV5-1 with TRBJ2-1; 11 bases are shared with TRBD1. Unmatched junction bases numbered 8, after V lost 5 bases and J lost 1 base. This CDR3 comprises 17 residues. CDR1 is SGHRS, CDR2 YFSETQ, per germline. CDR3 sequence: CASRASDRGLSYNEQFF. The CDR3 DNA reads TGCGCCAGCAGGGCATCGGACAGGGGGCTGTCCTACAATGAGCAGTTCTTC.

This sequence joins TRBV28 and TRBJ1-2, with D possibly TRBD1 on 6 matching bases. Trimming left V 6 bases short and J 6 bases short, with 14 bases between. This CDR3 region has 13 residues. From germline, CDR1 is MDHEN and CDR2 SYDVKM. The CDR3 reads CASRSGEAHGYTF. CDR3 DNA: TGTGCCAGCAGATCAGGGGAAGCTCATGGCTACACCTTC.

A few counts support this clone. The chain recombines TRBV7-9 with TRBJ2-7; 7 bases agree with TRBD2. The J segment lost 4 bases and the V segment lost 5 bases, leaving 20 bases of the junction unmatched. Germline lookup yields CDR1 SEHNR and CDR2 FQNEAQ (reference sequence). The CDR3 has 18 residues. The CDR3 is CASSLTSGWWEGRYEQYF. CDR3 in DNA: TGTGCCAGCAGCCTGACCTCCGGATGGTGGGAGGGCCGTTACGAGCAGTACTTC.

The chain joins TRBV10-3 to TRBJ2-5; the D gene is possibly TRBD2 (5 bases). The length of the CDR3 is 13 residues. Deletions cut 11 bases from V and 4 bases from J, with 17 bases between. The germline gives CDR1 ENHRY, CDR2 SYGVKD. CDR3 loop: CASTPTGLETQYF. The CDR3 DNA reads as TGTGCCTCCACCCCAACGGGGTTAGAGACCCAGTACTTC.

The chain combines TRBV5-1 with TRBJ1-2; the D is unclear. Trimming took 7 bases from V and 7 from J, leaving 23 bases between them. The germline V gene has CDR1 SGHRS and CDR2 YFSETQ. The CDR3 contains 15 residues. The CDR3 coding sequence is TGCGCCAGCCGGATTGAGGTGTCTATCGGTGGTGGCTACACCTTC. It encodes CASRIEVSIGGGYTF.

The gene calls are TRBV12-5 and TRBJ1-5; D is uncertain. V lost 3 bases and J 0 bases, leaving 12 bases between the germline ends. Germline CDR1 is LGHNT and CDR2 is FRNRAP. The CDR3 spans 16 residues. The CDR3 sequence: CASGFVRADSNQPQHF. Here the CDR3 DNA reads TGTGCTAGTGGTTTCGTAAGGGCAGATAGCAATCAGCCCCAGCATTTT.

Comment on this clone: Different DNA sequences within this sample yield the same CDR3. The chain links TRBV11-3 to TRBJ2-7, with D uncertain. Germline assignment: CDR1 SGHNT and CDR2 YENEEA. This CDR3 has 12 amino acids. V gave up 4 bases and J gave up 0 bases, with 4 bases separating them. CDR3 nucleotides: TGTGCCAGCAGCTCAAACTCCTACGAGCAGTACTTC. Amino acids: CASSSNSYEQYF.

The chain uses TRBV2 and TRBJ1-5, with D uncertain. The CDR3 has 13 residues. The germline V and J ends were trimmed by 4 bases and 8 bases, with 12 bases remaining between them. Germline values: CDR1 SNHLY, CDR2 FYNNEI. CDR3 amino acids: CASSGRAQEPQHF. Written as DNA, the CDR3 is TGTGCCAGCAGTGGGAGGGCCCAAGAGCCCCAGCATTTT.